The 25 T cell receptor beta chains listed next were all sequenced from one sample in a study of prognosis after radiotherapy for stage I lung cancer. Amplicons of TCR beta CDR3 were generated from genomic DNA by two-round multiplex PCR. First-round PCR used primers specific to each TRBV and TRBJ gene. TCRdb re-derived calls from the multiplex PCR reads in MiXCR, one entry per CDR3 protein. The table has over 25,000 distinct CDR3 sequences, about 45% seen once. The source material was PBMCs, sampled before or after stereotactic body radiation therapy (not recorded which). Receptor source: a donor over 45 with non-small cell lung cancer.

This clonotype was recorded at least ten times. The chain is built from TRBV5-4 and TRBJ2-7; D is ambiguous. The germline gives CDR1 SGHNT, CDR2 YYREEE (reference sequence). CDR3 length: 14 residues. Deletions cut 4 bases from V and 3 bases from J, with 14 bases between. For the CDR3, the DNA is TGTGCCAGCAGCCTACTCGGTCCGGTCTACGAGCAGTACTTC. Translating gives CASSLLGPVYEQYF. The entire variable domain, with the rest obtained from reference TRBV5-4 and TRBJ2-7, is as follows: ETGVTQSPTHLIKTRGQQVTLRCSSQSGHNTVSWYQQALGQGPQFIFQYYREEENGRGNFPPRFSGLQFPNYSSELNVNALELDDSALYLCASSLLGPVYEQYFGPGTRLTVT.

CDR3 DNA sequence: TGCAGTGCTCAGGGGCTACTAGCGGGATTAGATGGGCAGTACTTC. It specifies CSAQGLLAGLDGQYF. The genes are TRBV20-1 and TRBJ2-7, with 10 bases fitting TRBD2. V dropped 5 bases and J dropped 9; count of bases not matched to a gene: 16. CDR3 length equals 15 residues. CDR1 and CDR2 (germline): DFQATT, SNEGSKA (reference sequence).

Remarks on this clonotype: A read error is the likely source, as a far larger clone sits one nucleotide away. The rearrangement joins TRBV6-4 to TRBJ2-7; either TRBD1 or TRBD2 may supply D (5 bases each). Per the germline V gene, CDR1 is MRHNA and CDR2 is SNTAGT. CDR3 size: 16 residues. The CDR3 sequence: CASSSPGPPILYGQYF. CDR3 DNA: TGTGCCAGCAGTTCACCGGGACCACCGATTCTCTACGGGCAGTACTTC.

This clonotype was picked up one time. The junction departs from the called germline gene at one end, perhaps through a read error. The chain recombines TRBV9 with TRBJ2-3, with 7 bases identical to TRBD2. Germline CDR1 is SGDLS and CDR2 is YYNGEE. There are 17 residues in the CDR3. The CDR3 protein is CSSSVATLAVPLATQYF. In nucleotides, the CDR3 is TGTTCCAGCAGCGTAGCTACCCTAGCGGTGCCCTTGGCTACGCAGTATTTT.

This clonotype was counted a single time. A far larger clone lies a single base away; this is likely a read error. The chain couples TRBV6-8 to TRBJ1-1, with no clear D. Germline assignment: CDR1 MNHGY and CDR2 SAAAGT. The CDR3 sequence is 10 residues long. In nucleotides, the CDR3 is TGTACCAGCAGTGCCACTGAAGCTTTCTTT. Residues: CTSSATEAFF.

This clonotype qualifies as medium-sized. The chain carries TRBV6-5 and TRBJ1-1; 7 bases line up with TRBD1. J lost 4 bases, V lost 2 bases, and 4 bases had no gene match. The CDR3 totals 14 residues. CDR1 and CDR2 (germline): MNHEY, SVGAGI. The CDR3 is CASSYRGRRTEAFF. CDR3 in DNA: TGTGCCAGCAGTTACAGGGGGCGACGCACTGAAGCTTTCTTT.

The chain employs TRBV6-2 or TRBV6-3 and TRBJ2-7; D perhaps matches TRBD2 (6 bases). Germline lookup yields CDR1 MNHEY and CDR2 SVGEGT. The CDR3 contains 17 residues. V lost 7 bases and J lost 6, with 28 bases in between. The CDR3 sequence is CASTSLHAGSLGLEQYF. The DNA of the CDR3 is TGTGCCAGCACCTCACTTCATGCGGGGTCGCTTGGACTCGAGCAGTACTTC.

CDR3 sequence: CASSDSGTDTQYF. In DNA, the CDR3 is TGTGCCAGCAGTGACTCCGGCACAGATACGCAGTATTTT. The chain links TRBV28 to TRBJ2-3, with unresolved D. Looked up from germline, CDR1 is MDHEN and CDR2 is SYDVKM. The CDR3 length is 13 residues. V was cut by 5 bases and J by 1 base, with 7 bases left in between.

This clonotype appeared once. The chain combines TRBV6-2 or TRBV6-3 with TRBJ2-7, with D perhaps matching TRBD2 (5 bases). Germline CDR1 is MNHEY and CDR2 is SVGEGT. This CDR3 comprises 14 residues. V shed 5 bases and J shed 3 bases, with 14 bases lying between them. CDR3 sequence (DNA): TGTGCCAGCAGTGAGGGTCAGGTGGGCTACGAGCAGTACTTC. It specifies CASSEGQVGYEQYF.

For this clonotype: Just one base apart from a much larger clone, this may be a read error. The gene calls are TRBV6-2 or TRBV6-3 and TRBJ2-4; the D gene is possibly TRBD2 (6 bases). This CDR3 contains 15 residues. Germline V gives CDR1 MNHEY, CDR2 SVGEGT. Trimming took 6 bases from V and 7 from J, leaving 19 bases between them. CDR3 nucleotides: TGTGCCAGCAGACCCACTAGCTGGGGGGTGAACATTCAGTACTTC. Protein product: CASRPTSWGVNIQYF.

This clonotype showed up many times. A much larger clone lies a single base off, so this may be a read error. This rearrangement joins TRBV12-3 or TRBV12-4 to TRBJ1-2; unclear D gene. Trimming shortened V by 3 bases and J by 6 bases, and 23 bases separated the two germline ends. CDR3 size: 17 residues. The CDR3 is CASSFSAPLECVNGYTF. The CDR3, as DNA: TGTGCCAGCAGTTTTTCGGCCCCTTTGGAGTGTGTGAATGGCTACACCTTC.

The V call is TRBV14, the J call TRBJ1-2, with 7 positions matching TRBD1. The CDR3 runs to 14 residues. From germline, CDR1 is SGHDN and CDR2 FVKESK. V was pared by 2 bases and J by 14 bases, with 14 bases of the junction left unmatched. The CDR3 bases are TGTGCCAGCAGCCAATTAGAGGGGGCGTATGTCTATACCTTC. Protein product: CASSQLEGAYVYTF.

The chain carries TRBV5-4 and TRBJ2-3, with 12 bases matching TRBD2. Germline CDR1 is SGHNT and CDR2 is YYREEE (reference sequence). J lost 6 bases, V lost 3 bases, and 2 bases had no gene match. The CDR3 is 14 residues long. CDR3 loop: CASSYGTSGDTQYF. CDR3 bases: TGTGCCAGCAGCTACGGGACTAGCGGGGATACGCAGTATTTT.

This clonotype was recorded at least ten times. The chain carries TRBV4-1 and TRBJ1-1; a weak D match, TRBD1 (5 bases). Germline lookup yields CDR1 MGHRA and CDR2 YSYEKL. Deletions cut 0 bases from V and 5 bases from J, with 13 bases between. The CDR3 sequence is 15 residues long. CDR3 in DNA: TGCGCCAGCAGCCAAGATTTCGACAGTCCGACTGAAGCTTTCTTT. It is translated as CASSQDFDSPTEAFF.

To note about this clonotype: An end of the junction does not agree with germline; a read error may underlie this. The genes are TRBV27 and TRBJ2-7, with D unclear. The CDR3 runs to 14 residues. Looked up from germline, CDR1 is MNHEY and CDR2 is SMNVEV (reference sequence). This CDR3 reads CASSFYRYSYDQYF. The CDR3, as DNA: TGTGCCAGCAGTTTTTACCGTTATTCGTACGATCAGTACTTC.

Points on this clonotype: With a far larger clone one base away, a read error is the likely cause. This rearrangement joins TRBV6-4 to TRBJ2-1; 7 nucleotides line up with TRBD2. CDR1 and CDR2 from the germline V gene are MRHNA and SNTAGT. The trim removed 10 bases at V and 4 bases at J, leaving 7 bases unmatched. The CDR3 loop spans 13 amino acids. CDR3 nucleotides: TGTGCCACCCAGCGGGATCTATACAATGAGCAGTTCTTC. The encoded protein is CATQRDLYNEQFF.

By frequency in the sample, this clonotype is medium-sized. The V call is TRBV28, the J call TRBJ1-2; 9 bases match TRBD1. The V segment lost 7 bases and the J segment 8 bases; nucleotides outside the gene matches: 11. Germline V CDR1 and CDR2: MDHEN, SYDVKM. The CDR3 is 14 amino acids. The CDR3 loop reads CASNSAGTGSGYTF. Here the CDR3 DNA reads TGTGCCAGCAACTCCGCCGGGACAGGGAGCGGCTACACCTTC.

This clonotype was detected many times. The genes are TRBV20-1 and TRBJ1-2, with D unresolved. V was shortened by 4 bases and J by 4 bases, with 10 bases between the two germline ends. Germline V gene lookup returns CDR1 DFQATT and CDR2 SNEGSKA (reference sequence). CDR3 length: 12 residues. Here the CDR3 reads CSATTSGYGYTF. The CDR3 DNA reads TGCAGTGCTACCACCTCGGGCTATGGCTACACCTTC.

Notes on this clonotype: A read error may account for a junction end that differs from germline. The gene calls are TRBV27 and TRBJ2-2; 10 bases align to TRBD2. CDR3 length: 19 residues. Germline CDR1 and CDR2: MNHEY and SMNVEV (reference sequence). Here the CDR3 DNA reads TGTGCCAGCAGTTTACAACTAGCGGGGAGTTGCGTTAACACCGGGGAGCTGTTTTTC. It encodes CASSLQLAGSCVNTGELFF.

This clonotype was counted between two and nine times. The chain couples TRBV5-4 to TRBJ1-2, with D hard to call. The CDR3 spans 13 residues. Germline V lookup: CDR1 SGHNT, CDR2 YYREEE (reference sequence). Trimming removed 1 base at V and 6 bases at J, with 10 bases between. The CDR3 bases are TGTGCCAGCAGCTTGAATCTAGAGGATGGCTACACCTTC. It encodes CASSLNLEDGYTF.

This clonotype appeared a few times. CDR3 coding DNA: TGTGCCAGCAGCGTCTCTTGGGGAAGCTCCTACAATGAGCAGTTCTTC. This gives the protein CASSVSWGSSYNEQFF. The chain links TRBV5-6 to TRBJ2-1, with D hard to call. The CDR3 runs to 16 residues. Germline V gene data show CDR1 as SGHDT and CDR2 as YYEEEE. The V gene lost 4 bases and the J gene lost 0 bases, with 14 bases spanning the gap.

The CDR3 DNA sequence: TGTGCCAGCAGCCAACGAAGACTAGCGGGAGGAGGGGTCTACGAGCAGTACTTC. As protein: CASSQRRLAGGGVYEQYF. This chain connects TRBV6-1 to TRBJ2-7, with 13 bases fitting TRBD2. With 6 bases clipped from V and 3 bases from J, the junction kept 14 bases outside the gene matches. Germline CDR1 is MNHNS and CDR2 is SASEGT. CDR3 length equals 18 residues.

Here the CDR3 DNA reads TGTGCCAGCAGTTCCCCACGACTAGCGGGAGGGTTGAATGAGCAGTTCTTC. It codes for CASSSPRLAGGLNEQFF. The chain uses TRBV27 and TRBJ2-1; 14 bases agree with TRBD2. The germline V gene encodes CDR1 MNHEY and CDR2 SMNVEV (reference sequence). V lost 4 bases to trimming and J lost 7 bases; unmatched junction nucleotides: 9. The CDR3 covers 17 residues.

This clonotype was picked up many times. The rearrangement links TRBV30 to TRBJ1-2, with TRBD1 matching over 7 bases. The J segment lost 4 bases and the V segment lost 5 bases, leaving 16 bases of the junction unmatched. CDR1 and CDR2 (germline): GTSNPN, SVGIG (reference sequence). The CDR3 has 16 residues. This CDR3 reads CAWFSHRQGRGYGYTF. As DNA, the CDR3 is TGTGCCTGGTTTAGCCACAGACAGGGAAGAGGCTATGGCTACACCTTC.

This clonotype was counted at least ten times. V gene TRBV20-1 combines with J gene TRBJ2-7, with 8 bases that match TRBD2. V trimming: 8 bases; J trimming: 2 bases; junction bases outside the gene matches: 8. Per the germline V gene, CDR1 is DFQATT and CDR2 is SNEGSKA (reference sequence). CDR3 length: 13 residues. CDR3 nucleotides: TGCAGTCAGGCAGCGGGAGATACCTACGAGCAGTACTTC. Amino acid sequence: CSQAAGDTYEQYF.